These 14 T cell receptor beta chains originate from one sample sequenced in a study of human T cells and chemical hapten exposure (dated by TCRdb to the early 2020s). The library came from RACE. The instrument was a NextSeq 500. TCRdb applied fastp at Q25 and MiXCR to the public reads, then kept only in-frame beta chains. Every entry covers one CDR3 protein and lists the most common genes and DNA from its rows. Across this sample there are roughly 86,000 distinct CDR3 sequences, with over 9.5% seen only once. Jointly, the top ten make up roughly 2.4% of the sample. According to the study, the label for this sample's time point signals: patch test 1, 2 weeks after DPC sensitization. In the paper's terms, the treatment or condition label means: therapeutic diphenylcyclopropenone sensitization with weekly scalp DPC. This specimen was whole blood, taken in connection with sensitization to the hapten diphenylcyclopropenone (DPC). The receptor source for this set is a man aged 40-49 years with alopecia areata. Some clones in this sample may be carry-over from other donors' samples.

There are many counts of this clonotype. The rearrangement uses TRBV9 and TRBJ1-2; 7 positions match TRBD1. The junction had 5 bases not matched to a gene; V was cut back by 0 bases and J by 3 bases. CDR1 SGDLS and CDR2 YYNGEE come from the germline V gene. There are 15 residues in the CDR3. CDR3 in amino acids: CASSVGPTGDYGYTF. CDR3 bases: TGTGCCAGCAGCGTAGGACCTACAGGGGACTATGGCTACACCTTC.

This clonotype occurred a few times. The chain links TRBV29-1 to TRBJ2-3; 16 nucleotides agree with TRBD2. This CDR3 is 17 amino acids long. The germline V gene encodes CDR1 SQVTM and CDR2 ANQGSEA. Trimming at V came to 6 bases and at J to 3 bases, leaving 9 bases not matched to a gene. CDR3 nucleotides: TGCAGCGTGGAGGGGACTAGCGGGGGGGAGAGGACAGATACGCAGTATTTT. This codes for CSVEGTSGGERTDTQYF.

The chain couples TRBV6-1 to TRBJ2-3; D uncertain. This CDR3 is built from 16 residues. The ends were cut back, 3 bases at V and 0 bases at J, with 13 bases in the middle. From germline, CDR1 is MNHNS and CDR2 SASEGT. The CDR3 DNA reads TGTGCCAGCAGTGACGCCACCGACCCTAGCACAGATACGCAGTATTTT. It is translated as CASSDATDPSTDTQYF.

CDR3 nucleotide sequence: TGTGCCAGCAGCTTACAGGGCGCAGTTAACTATGGCTACACCTTC. Amino acid sequence: CASSLQGAVNYGYTF. J is TRBJ1-2 and V is TRBV7-9; D might be TRBD1 (5 bases). CDR1 is SEHNR, CDR2 FQNEAQ, per germline (reference sequence). Trimming stripped 2 bases from V and 1 base from J, with 11 bases between. The length of the CDR3 is 15 residues.

The rearrangement uses TRBV10-2 and TRBJ2-2; no firm D call. Trimming stripped 5 bases from V and 7 bases from J, with 11 bases between. Germline V gives CDR1 WSHSY, CDR2 SAAADI. The CDR3 has 13 residues. The DNA for the CDR3 is TGCGCCAGCAGTATCTCTGACTTCGGGGAGCTGTTTTTT. Protein: CASSISDFGELFF.

This clonotype turned up a few times. The rearrangement joins TRBV19 to TRBJ2-1; 8 bases align to TRBD2. The V segment lost 11 bases and the J segment 9 bases; nucleotides outside the gene matches: 15. The CDR3 consists of 14 residues. Germline CDR1 LNHDA, CDR2 SQIVND (reference sequence). CDR3 protein: CASERAGRAIEQFF. In nucleotides, the CDR3 is TGTGCCTCCGAAAGGGCCGGGAGGGCCATTGAGCAGTTCTTC.

This clonotype turned up a few times. V gene TRBV29-1 combines with J gene TRBJ2-3; possible D gene TRBD1, 5 bases. The germline CDR1 and CDR2 sequences are SQVTM and ANQGSEA. V was cut by 3 bases and J by 2 bases, with 15 bases left in between. The CDR3 is 15 amino acids. CDR3 bases: TGCAGCGTTGATGGGGCCAGGGCAAACACAGATACGCAGTATTTT. Translated: CSVDGARANTDTQYF.

This clonotype was recorded a few times. The CDR3: CASSLSPETQYF. As DNA, the CDR3 is TGTGCCAGCAGTTTGAGCCCCGAGACCCAGTACTTC. The chain uses TRBV7-9 and TRBJ2-5; D gene unclear. Germline V gives CDR1 SEHNR, CDR2 FQNEAQ (reference sequence). Trimming cost V 6 bases and J 5 bases, with 10 bases left between them. The CDR3 spans 12 residues.

CDR3: CSVVNRGQGYGYTF. The CDR3 bases are TGCAGCGTCGTAAACAGGGGGCAAGGGTATGGCTACACCTTC. The chain carries TRBV29-1 and TRBJ1-2; 9 bases agree with TRBD1. Per germline, CDR1 SQVTM and CDR2 ANQGSEA. The CDR3 covers 14 residues. V shed 6 bases, J shed 5 bases, and the junction held 10 bases outside the gene matches.

In its sample, this clonotype was seen a few times. This chain uses TRBV29-1 with TRBJ1-2, with D possibly matching TRBD1 (5 bases). The CDR3 extends over 12 amino acids. In germline, CDR1 is SQVTM, CDR2 ANQGSEA. Trimming pared 3 bases from V and 7 bases from J, leaving 12 bases between. The CDR3 spells CSVEGPEPGYTF. CDR3 nucleotides: TGCAGCGTTGAGGGGCCAGAACCTGGCTACACCTTC.

In regard to this clonotype: It may be a read error: a sequence one base away is much more abundant. This chain links TRBV6-5 with TRBJ1-1, with 7 bases fitting TRBD1. This CDR3 has 14 amino acids. Germline assignment: CDR1 MNHEY and CDR2 SVGAGI. V lost 6 bases, J lost 4 bases, and 8 bases stayed unmatched. The CDR3: CASRPIQGGTEAFF. CDR3 nucleotides: TGTGCCAGCAGACCCATCCAGGGGGGCACTGAAGCTTTCTTT.

The CDR3 reads CASSPRDSDSSYEQYF. For the CDR3, the DNA is TGTGCCAGCAGCCCTCGGGACAGCGACAGCTCCTACGAGCAGTACTTC. The chain has TRBV9 and TRBJ2-7; 7 nucleotides line up with TRBD1. From germline, CDR1 is SGDLS and CDR2 YYNGEE. J lost 0 bases, V lost 4 bases, and 10 bases had no gene match. This CDR3 is 16 amino acids long.

This sequence joins TRBV20-1 and TRBJ1-3, with a possible D match to TRBD1 (5 bases). Trimming shortened V by 3 bases and J by 7 bases, and 22 bases separated the two germline ends. Per germline, CDR1 DFQATT and CDR2 SNEGSKA (reference sequence). The length of the CDR3 is 16 residues. CDR3 sequence reads: CSASPTVGNGGNTIYF. DNA of the CDR3: TGCAGTGCTAGCCCCACAGTAGGCAATGGGGGGAACACCATATATTTT.

The V call is TRBV4-3, the J call TRBJ2-1, with 13 nucleotides matching TRBD2. The CDR3 sequence is 22 residues long. Looked up from germline, CDR1 is LGHNA and CDR2 is YSLEER. With V trimmed by 0 bases and J by 1 base, 15 bases remained unmatched. This CDR3 reads CASSQDIVGLAGQFSSYNEQFF. The CDR3 coding sequence is TGCGCCAGCAGCCAAGACATAGTGGGACTAGCGGGACAATTTTCGTCCTACAATGAGCAGTTCTTC.